Here is one T cell receptor (beta chain) with its context. The data derive from a study of CD8 T cells in Susac syndrome. Germline assignment: CDR1 MNHEY and CDR2 SVGAGI. CDR3 size: 16 residues. Trimming left V 4 bases short and J 3 bases short, with 16 bases between. The authors carried out high-throughput sequencing of TCR beta. They applied it to CD8+ and CD4+ T cells obtained from blood. RNA, at about 0.45 to 1 ug, was reverse transcribed with random hexamers. A multiplex approach, immunoSEQ multiplex PCR, amplified TCR beta CDR3 across 54 Vbeta and 13 Jbeta. Each CDR3 protein gets one entry after TCRdb re-called the immunoSEQ multiplex PCR reads with MiXCR. The sample includes about 120,000 distinct CDR3 sequences, around 93% of them seen just once.

This clonotype was obtained from a human donor in good health. The chain links TRBV6-5 to TRBJ1-5; D may be TRBD1 (6 bases). The source material was CD8+ T cells from PBMCs. The CDR3 bases are TGTGCCAGCAGTTCCCGCGAGAGGGGGGACAATCAGCCCCAGCATTTT. Translating it yields CASSSRERGDNQPQHF.